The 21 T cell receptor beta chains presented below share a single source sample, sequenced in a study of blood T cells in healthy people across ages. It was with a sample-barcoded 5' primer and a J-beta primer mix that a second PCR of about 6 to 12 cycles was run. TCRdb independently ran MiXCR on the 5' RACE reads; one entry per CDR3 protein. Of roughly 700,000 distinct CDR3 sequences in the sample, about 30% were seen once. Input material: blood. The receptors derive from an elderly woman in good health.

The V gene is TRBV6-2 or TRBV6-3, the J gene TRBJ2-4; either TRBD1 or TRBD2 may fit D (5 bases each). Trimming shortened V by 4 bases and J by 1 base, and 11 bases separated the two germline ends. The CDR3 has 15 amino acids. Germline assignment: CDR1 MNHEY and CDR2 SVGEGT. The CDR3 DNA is TGTGCCAGCAGTTTCGTGGGGGAGGCCAAAAACATTCAGTACTTC. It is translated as CASSFVGEAKNIQYF.

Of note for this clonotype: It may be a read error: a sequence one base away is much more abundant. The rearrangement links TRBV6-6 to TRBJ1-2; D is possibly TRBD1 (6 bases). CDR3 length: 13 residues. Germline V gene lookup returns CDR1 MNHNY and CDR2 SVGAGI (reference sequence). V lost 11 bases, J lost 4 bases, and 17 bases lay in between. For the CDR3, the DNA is TGTGCCGGCACCCAGGGGCTCGGCTATGGCTACACCTTC. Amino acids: CAGTQGLGYGYTF.

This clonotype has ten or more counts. The CDR3 DNA reads TGCGCCAGCGGGCCAGGGACTAGGGGAGATACGCAGTATTTT. This gives the protein CASGPGTRGDTQYF. This rearrangement joins TRBV5-1 to TRBJ2-3; 8 nucleotides align to TRBD2. Germline V gene lookup returns CDR1 SGHRS and CDR2 YFSETQ. The CDR3 has 14 residues. J lost 5 bases, V lost 7 bases, and 9 bases had no gene match.

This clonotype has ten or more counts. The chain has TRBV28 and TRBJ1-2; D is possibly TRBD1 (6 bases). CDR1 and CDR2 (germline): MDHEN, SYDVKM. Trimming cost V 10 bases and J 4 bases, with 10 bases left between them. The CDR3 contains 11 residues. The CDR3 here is CATGGAYGYTF. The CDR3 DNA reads TGTGCCACCGGGGGGGCCTATGGCTACACCTTC.

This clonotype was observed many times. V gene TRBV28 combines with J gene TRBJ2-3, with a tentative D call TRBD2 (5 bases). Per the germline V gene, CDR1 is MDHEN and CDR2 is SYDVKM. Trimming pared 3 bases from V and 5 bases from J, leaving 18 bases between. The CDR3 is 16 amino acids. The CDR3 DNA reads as TGTGCCAGCAGTTTGAGTTTGAAGAGGGCCCAAGATACGCAGTATTTT. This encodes CASSLSLKRAQDTQYF.

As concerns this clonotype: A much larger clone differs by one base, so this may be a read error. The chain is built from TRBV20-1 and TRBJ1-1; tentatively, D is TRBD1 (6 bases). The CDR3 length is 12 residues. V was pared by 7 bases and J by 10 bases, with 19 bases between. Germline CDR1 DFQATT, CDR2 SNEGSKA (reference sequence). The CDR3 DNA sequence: TGCAGTGTGGCGGAGGGGGGAGAGGGAGCTTTCTTT. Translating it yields CSVAEGGEGAFF.

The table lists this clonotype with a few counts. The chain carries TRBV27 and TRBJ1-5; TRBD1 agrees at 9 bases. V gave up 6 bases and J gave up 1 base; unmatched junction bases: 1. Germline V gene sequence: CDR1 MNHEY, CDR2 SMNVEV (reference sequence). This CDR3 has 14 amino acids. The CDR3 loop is CASRGTGSNQPQHF. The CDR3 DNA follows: TGTGCCAGCAGGGGGACAGGGAGCAATCAGCCCCAGCATTTT.

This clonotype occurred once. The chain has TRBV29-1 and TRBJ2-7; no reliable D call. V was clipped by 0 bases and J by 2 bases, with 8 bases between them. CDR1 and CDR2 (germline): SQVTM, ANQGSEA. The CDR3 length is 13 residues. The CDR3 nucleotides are TGCAGCGTTGAAGAGTCCACCGCCTACGAGCAGTACTTC. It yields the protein CSVEESTAYEQYF.

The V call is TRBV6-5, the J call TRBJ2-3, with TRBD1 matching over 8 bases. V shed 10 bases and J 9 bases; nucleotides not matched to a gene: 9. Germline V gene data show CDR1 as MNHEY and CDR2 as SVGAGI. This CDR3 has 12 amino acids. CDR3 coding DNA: TGTGCCATGGGGACAGGCCCTCGCACGCAGTATTTT. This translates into CAMGTGPRTQYF.

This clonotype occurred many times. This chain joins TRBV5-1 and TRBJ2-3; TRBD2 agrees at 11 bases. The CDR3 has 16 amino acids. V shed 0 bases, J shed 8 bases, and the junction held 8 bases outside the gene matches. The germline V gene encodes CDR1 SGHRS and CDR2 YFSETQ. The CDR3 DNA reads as TGCGCCAGCAGCTTGGTGATTAGCGGGGGGGCTCCTACGCAGTATTTT. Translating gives CASSLVISGGAPTQYF. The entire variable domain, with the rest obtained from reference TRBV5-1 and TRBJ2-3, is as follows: KAGVTQTPRYLIKTRGQQVTLSCSPISGHRSVSWYQQTPGQGLQFLFEYFSETQRNKGNFPGRFSGRQFSNSRSEMNVSTLELGDSALYLCASSLVISGGAPTQYFGPGTRLTVL.

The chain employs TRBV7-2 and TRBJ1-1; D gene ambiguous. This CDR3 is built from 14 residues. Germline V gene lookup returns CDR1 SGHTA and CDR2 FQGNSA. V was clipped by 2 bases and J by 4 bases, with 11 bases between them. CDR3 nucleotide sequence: TGTGCCAGCAGCTTAATGGGTGGGCCCACTGAAGCTTTCTTT. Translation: CASSLMGGPTEAFF.

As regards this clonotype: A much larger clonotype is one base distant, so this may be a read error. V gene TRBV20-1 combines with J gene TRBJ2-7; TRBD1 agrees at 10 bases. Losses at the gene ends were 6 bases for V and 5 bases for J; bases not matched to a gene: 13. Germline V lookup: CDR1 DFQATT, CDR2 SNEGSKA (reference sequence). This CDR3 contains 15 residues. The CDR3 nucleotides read TGCAGTGCGAAAAGCTGGGACAGGGGCTGTCACGAGCAGTACTTC. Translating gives CSAKSWDRGCHEQYF.

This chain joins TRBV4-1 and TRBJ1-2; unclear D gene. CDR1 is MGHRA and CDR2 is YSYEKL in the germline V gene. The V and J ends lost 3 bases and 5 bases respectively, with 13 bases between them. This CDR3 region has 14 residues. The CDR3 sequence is CASSQGAGGYGYTF. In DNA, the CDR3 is TGCGCCAGCAGCCAGGGCGCTGGTGGGTATGGCTACACCTTC.

In DNA form, the CDR3 reads TGTGCCAGCAGCCCCTCAACTGGGTTCAATGAGCAGTTCTTC. The encoded protein is CASSPSTGFNEQFF. V is TRBV7-9 and J is TRBJ2-1, with D unclear. V gave up 5 bases and J gave up 6 bases, with 14 bases separating them. The CDR3 is made up of 14 amino acids. Germline V gives CDR1 SEHNR, CDR2 FQNEAQ (reference sequence).

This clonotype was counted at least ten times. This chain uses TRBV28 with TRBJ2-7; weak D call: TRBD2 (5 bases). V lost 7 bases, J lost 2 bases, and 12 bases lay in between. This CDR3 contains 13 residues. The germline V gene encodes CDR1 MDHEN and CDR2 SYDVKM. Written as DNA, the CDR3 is TGTGCCAGCACCCCTTTCGGGGCCTACGAGCAGTACTTC. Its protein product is CASTPFGAYEQYF.

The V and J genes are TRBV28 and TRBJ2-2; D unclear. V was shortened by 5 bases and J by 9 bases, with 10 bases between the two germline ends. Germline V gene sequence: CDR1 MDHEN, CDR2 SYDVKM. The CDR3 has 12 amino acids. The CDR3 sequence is CASSETWRELFF. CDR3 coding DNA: TGTGCCAGCAGTGAAACATGGCGGGAGCTGTTTTTT.

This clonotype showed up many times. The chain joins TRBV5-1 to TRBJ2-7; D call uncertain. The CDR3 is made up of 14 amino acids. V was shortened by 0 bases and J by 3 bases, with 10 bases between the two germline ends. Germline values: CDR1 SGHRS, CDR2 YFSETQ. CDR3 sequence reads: CASSLEVQFYEQYF. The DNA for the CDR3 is TGCGCCAGCAGCTTGGAAGTACAGTTCTACGAGCAGTACTTC.

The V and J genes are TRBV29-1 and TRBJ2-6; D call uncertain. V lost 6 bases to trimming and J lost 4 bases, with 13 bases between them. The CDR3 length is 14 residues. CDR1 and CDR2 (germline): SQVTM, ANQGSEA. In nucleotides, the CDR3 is TGCAGCGTAGGGCAAGTCTCCGGGGCCAACGTCCTGACTTTC. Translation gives CSVGQVSGANVLTF.

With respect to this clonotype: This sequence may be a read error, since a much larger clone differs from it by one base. The CDR3 nucleotides read TGCGCCAGCAGCTTGGAGACAGGGAATGAGCAGTACTTC. As protein: CASSLETGNEQYF. This chain uses TRBV5-1 with TRBJ2-7; 7 bases are shared with TRBD1. V lost 0 bases, J lost 7 bases, and 4 bases stayed unmatched. This CDR3 has 13 residues. The germline gives CDR1 SGHRS, CDR2 YFSETQ.

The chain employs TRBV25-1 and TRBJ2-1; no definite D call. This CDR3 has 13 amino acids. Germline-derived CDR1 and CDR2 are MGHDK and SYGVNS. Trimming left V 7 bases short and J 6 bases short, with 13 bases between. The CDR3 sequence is CASTVPRINEQFF. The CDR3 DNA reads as TGTGCCAGCACCGTTCCGAGAATCAATGAGCAGTTCTTC. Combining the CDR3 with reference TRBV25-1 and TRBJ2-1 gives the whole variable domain EADIYQTPRYLVIGTGKKITLECSQTMGHDKMYWYQQDPGMELHLIHYSYGVNSTEKGDLSSESTVSRIRTEHFPLTLESARPSHTSQYLCASTVPRINEQFFGPGTRLTVL.

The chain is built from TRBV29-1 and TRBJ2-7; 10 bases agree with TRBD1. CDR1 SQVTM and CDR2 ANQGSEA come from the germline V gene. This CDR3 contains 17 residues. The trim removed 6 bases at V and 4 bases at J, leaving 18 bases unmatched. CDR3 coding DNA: TGCAGCGTGAGAGCACCGGGACAGGGGCTCTTCCAGTACGAGCAGTACTTC. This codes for CSVRAPGQGLFQYEQYF.